The 28 T cell receptor beta chains below come from one sample, sequenced in a study of regulatory T cells in long-lasting Graves disease. iRepertoire HTBI primers and Arm-PCR of CDR3 regions built TCR beta libraries. From the multiplex PCR reads, TCRdb called clonotypes with MiXCR, one entry per CDR3 protein. The table includes 700,000 or so distinct CDR3 sequences, 25% to 35% detected once. Time point specified: persistent/refractory GD, antithyroid drugs over 5 years with positive TRAb. PBMC-derived RNA was used for the TCR library. The sequences come from peripheral blood mononuclear cells (PBMCs), collected when the disease was refractory, from a patient treated with antithyroid drugs. Receptors originate from a female donor with Graves disease.

This clonotype was found a few times. This sequence joins TRBV20-1 and TRBJ1-2, with TRBD1 matching 10 bases. V trimming: 2 bases; J trimming: 8 bases; junction bases outside the gene matches: 14. Germline V gene sequence: CDR1 DFQATT, CDR2 SNEGSKA (reference sequence). This CDR3 comprises 16 residues. CDR3 sequence: CSARSPGTGAGRGYTF. The CDR3 DNA sequence: TGCAGTGCTAGATCACCCGGGACAGGGGCCGGGAGAGGCTACACCTTC.

This clonotype was recorded many times. Written as DNA, the CDR3 is TGTGCCAGCGGAGTCGGCGCCATGACAGCCTCCTATAATTCACCCCTCCACTTT. Protein product: CASGVGAMTASYNSPLHF. The V and J genes are TRBV2 and TRBJ1-6; D is perhaps TRBD1 (5 bases). The germline V gene has CDR1 SNHLY and CDR2 FYNNEI. Trimming left V 8 bases short and J 0 bases short, with 20 bases between. The CDR3 is 18 amino acids.

The J gene is TRBJ1-5, the V gene TRBV10-2; no firm D call. Trimming pared 3 bases from V and 5 bases from J, leaving 11 bases between. Germline V CDR1 and CDR2: WSHSY, SAAADI. This CDR3 has 14 amino acids. The CDR3 bases are TGCGCCAGCAGTGAAGGACTATACTATCAGCCCCAGCATTTT. Encoded protein: CASSEGLYYQPQHF.

V usage is TRBV6-1 and J usage is TRBJ1-4; no firm D call. This CDR3 region has 14 residues. Deletions cut 3 bases from V and 5 bases from J, with 10 bases between. Germline V gene data show CDR1 as MNHNS and CDR2 as SASEGT. CDR3 sequence: CASSDWRRNEKLFF. CDR3 coding DNA: TGTGCCAGCAGTGATTGGCGACGGAATGAAAAACTGTTTTTT.

The chain has TRBV5-4 and TRBJ1-2; the D gene is possibly TRBD1 (6 bases). Per germline, CDR1 SGHNT and CDR2 YYREEE (reference sequence). V was shortened by 5 bases and J by 7 bases, with 24 bases between the two germline ends. This CDR3 contains 16 residues. CDR3: CASSTPSGTPLAGYTF. CDR3 sequence (DNA): TGTGCCAGCAGTACTCCTTCCGGGACACCCCTGGCTGGCTACACCTTC. Full variable domain (missing parts from reference TRBV5-4 and TRBJ1-2): ETGVTQSPTHLIKTRGQQVTLRCSSQSGHNTVSWYQQALGQGPQFIFQYYREEENGRGNFPPRFSGLQFPNYSSELNVNALELDDSALYLCASSTPSGTPLAGYTFGSGTRLTVV.

This clonotype was found a few times. The V gene is TRBV3-1, the J gene TRBJ1-1; 7 bases are shared with TRBD1. The V and J ends lost 3 bases and 12 bases, in that order; junction bases with no gene match: 7. The CDR3 consists of 12 residues. Looked up from germline, CDR1 is LGHDT and CDR2 is YNNKEL (reference sequence). CDR3 residues: CASSHDRDRPFF. The CDR3 DNA is TGTGCCAGCAGCCACGACAGGGATCGCCCTTTCTTT.

The gene calls are TRBV5-1 and TRBJ1-2; D is uncertain. Germline loops: CDR1 SGHRS, CDR2 YFSETQ. The CDR3 contains 12 residues. Deletions cut 4 bases from V and 4 bases from J, with 8 bases between. The chain's CDR3 is CASSNEGYGYTF. The CDR3 DNA is TGCGCCAGCAGCAACGAAGGCTATGGCTACACCTTC.

This chain links TRBV20-1 with TRBJ2-7; D is perhaps TRBD2 (6 bases). Between the trimmed V and J ends, which lost 0 bases and 0 bases, there was a span of 12 bases. CDR1 and CDR2 (germline): DFQATT, SNEGSKA (reference sequence). This CDR3 comprises 15 residues. The CDR3 region has the DNA TGCAGTGCTAGAGACAGCGGGCAACCCTCCTACGAGCAGTACTTC. Translated, it gives CSARDSGQPSYEQYF.

This clonotype was detected ten times or more. Here the CDR3 reads CASSLGTSVKTQYF. The DNA for the CDR3 is TGTGCCAGCAGTCTCGGGACTTCGGTAAAGACCCAGTACTTC. The genes are TRBV28 and TRBJ2-5, with a weak D call TRBD2 (6 bases). The CDR3 is made up of 14 amino acids. Germline lookup yields CDR1 MDHEN and CDR2 SYDVKM. V was shortened by 5 bases and J by 6 bases, with 16 bases between the two germline ends.

The chain has TRBV7-3 and TRBJ2-1, with 7 nucleotides matching TRBD1. V gave up 2 bases and J gave up 6 bases; unmatched junction bases: 1. The CDR3 is 13 residues long. Germline V gene data show CDR1 as SGHTA and CDR2 as FQGTGA. CDR3 in amino acids: CASSLGTVNEQFF. The CDR3 DNA reads as TGTGCCAGCAGCTTAGGGACAGTCAATGAGCAGTTCTTC.

This clonotype has more than one count but fewer than ten. The rearrangement joins TRBV25-1 to TRBJ1-3; no reliable D call. Germline values: CDR1 MGHDK, CDR2 SYGVNS. The CDR3 contains 15 residues. With 7 bases removed from V and 2 bases from J, the gap between germline ends came to 15 bases. In DNA, the CDR3 is TGTGCCAGCACGGAGACCGGGAAGGCTGGAAACACCATATATTTT. It encodes CASTETGKAGNTIYF.

The chain links TRBV3-1 to TRBJ2-2; TRBD1 is a possible D gene (5 bases). The germline gives CDR1 LGHDT, CDR2 YNNKEL (reference sequence). Trimming left V 0 bases short and J 7 bases short, with 12 bases between. The CDR3 covers 15 residues. CDR3 nucleotide sequence: TGTGCCAGCAGCCAAGACCAAGGGGTGATCGGGGAGCTGTTTTTT. Translated: CASSQDQGVIGELFF.

In its sample, this clonotype was seen a few times. The chain combines TRBV3-1 with TRBJ1-5; 7 nucleotides line up with TRBD1. Unmatched junction bases numbered 11, after V lost 3 bases and J lost 6 bases. The CDR3 runs 16 residues. CDR1 LGHDT and CDR2 YNNKEL come from the germline V gene (reference sequence). CDR3 nucleotides: TGTGCCAGCAGCCATGGCGGGACAGCGGGTGGTCAGCCCCAGCATTTT. Its translation: CASSHGGTAGGQPQHF.

The chain carries TRBV6-5 and TRBJ1-1; TRBD1 matches at 7 bases. V was clipped by 2 bases and J by 9 bases; unmatched bases: 3. There are 12 residues in the CDR3. CDR1 is MNHEY and CDR2 is SVGAGI in the germline V gene. The CDR3 sequence is CASSYQGQQAFF. CDR3 coding DNA: TGTGCCAGCAGTTACCAGGGACAGCAAGCTTTCTTT.

This clonotype occurred many times. The rearrangement links TRBV6-1 to TRBJ1-2; tentatively, D is TRBD1 (6 bases). This CDR3 is 12 amino acids long. Trimming cost V 8 bases and J 4 bases, with 11 bases left between them. In germline, CDR1 is MNHNS, CDR2 SASEGT. CDR3 coding DNA: TGTGCCAGCCGAGGACAGATCTATGGCTACACCTTC. Translated, it gives CASRGQIYGYTF.

This clonotype was observed a few times. The chain uses TRBV27 and TRBJ1-6, with D uncertain. From germline, CDR1 is MNHEY and CDR2 SMNVEV (reference sequence). Trimming cost V 3 bases and J 0 bases, with 12 bases left between them. CDR3 length: 17 residues. DNA for the CDR3: TGTGCCAGCAGTTTCCTGGGCGGGAGCTCCTATAATTCACCCCTCCACTTT. Amino acids: CASSFLGGSSYNSPLHF.

The chain uses TRBV7-9 and TRBJ1-6, with a tentative D call TRBD1 (6 bases). Germline V gives CDR1 SEHNR, CDR2 FQNEAQ (reference sequence). The V and J ends lost 5 bases and 9 bases respectively, with 23 bases between them. CDR3 length equals 17 residues. CDR3 DNA: TGTGCCAGCAGCCGACGCTTTCCGGGACAAGAGGGTTCACCCCTCCACTTT. This sequence encodes CASSRRFPGQEGSPLHF.

This clonotype appeared a few times. The chain carries TRBV6-1 and TRBJ1-1; 7 bases line up with TRBD1. This CDR3 is 14 amino acids long. V gave up 6 bases and J gave up 4 bases; unmatched junction bases: 8. The V gene's germline CDR1 is MNHNS and CDR2 SASEGT. Here the CDR3 reads CASRDRASVTEAFF. The CDR3 bases are TGTGCCAGCAGAGACAGGGCGAGTGTCACTGAAGCTTTCTTT.

This clonotype was detected only a few times. This chain links TRBV2 with TRBJ2-2; no definite D call. The ends were cut back, 7 bases at V and 2 bases at J, with 11 bases in the middle. The CDR3 runs to 14 residues. Germline V gene sequence: CDR1 SNHLY, CDR2 FYNNEI. The CDR3 sequence: CASMRTYNTGELFF. The DNA for the CDR3 is TGTGCCAGCATGAGGACCTACAACACCGGGGAGCTGTTTTTT.

The CDR3 sequence: CATSGYYGYTF. The CDR3, as DNA: TGTGCCACCTCAGGGTACTATGGCTACACCTTC. The chain joins TRBV19 to TRBJ1-2, with D possibly being TRBD1 (5 bases). V dropped 10 bases and J dropped 3 bases, with 9 bases sitting between them. Germline assignment: CDR1 LNHDA and CDR2 SQIVND (reference sequence). The length of the CDR3 is 11 residues.

This clonotype appeared a few times. The chain couples TRBV27 to TRBJ1-2, with 9 bases that match TRBD1. Trimming removed 5 bases from V and 3 bases from J; junction bases left unmatched: 7. Germline loops: CDR1 MNHEY, CDR2 SMNVEV (reference sequence). The CDR3 extends over 15 amino acids. Here the CDR3 DNA reads TGTGCCAGCAGTCCTACAGGGGGCGTTCACTATGGCTACACCTTC. As protein: CASSPTGGVHYGYTF.

The V and J genes are TRBV29-1 and TRBJ1-2; 9 bases are shared with TRBD1. This CDR3 region has 13 residues. Germline V lookup: CDR1 SQVTM, CDR2 ANQGSEA. V lost 6 bases, J lost 7 bases, and 9 bases stayed unmatched. Here the CDR3 reads CSVNTGTGSGYTF. In DNA form, the CDR3 reads TGCAGCGTGAACACCGGGACAGGGTCTGGCTACACCTTC.

Notes on this clonotype: A junction boundary mismatches the germline segment, possibly from a read error. The chain combines TRBV5-1 with TRBJ1-2, with 9 bases lining up with TRBD1. The germline V gene has CDR1 SGHRS and CDR2 YFSETQ. The CDR3 runs to 14 residues. CDR3 loop: CASSLGGTGTGYTF. CDR3 coding DNA: TGCGCCAGCAGCTTGGGGGGGACAGGGACCGGCTACACATTC. The variable domain in full, with the rest retrieved from reference TRBV5-1 and TRBJ1-2, is KAGVTQTPRYLIKTRGQQVTLSCSPISGHRSVSWYQQTPGQGLQFLFEYFSETQRNKGNFPGRFSGRQFSNSRSEMNVSTLELGDSALYLCASSLGGTGTGYTFGSGTRLTVV.

V and J are TRBV24-1 and TRBJ1-2; 7 bases are shared with TRBD1. Germline CDR1 is KGHDR and CDR2 is SFDVKD. The V and J ends lost 3 bases and 4 bases, in that order; junction bases with no gene match: 4. This CDR3 region has 14 residues. The CDR3 loop reads CATSDKGTVYGYTF. CDR3 in DNA: TGTGCCACCAGTGATAAGGGGACAGTCTATGGCTACACCTTC.

The V call is TRBV14, the J call TRBJ1-1, with TRBD1 matching over 7 bases. The CDR3 is 17 residues long. Trimming took 5 bases from V and 0 from J; bases not matched to a gene: 12. Germline values: CDR1 SGHDN, CDR2 FVKESK. CDR3 region: CASSFDRDNPMNTEAFF. CDR3 DNA sequence: TGTGCCAGCAGCTTCGACAGGGACAATCCGATGAACACTGAAGCTTTCTTT.

The chain employs TRBV5-1 and TRBJ2-5; possibly TRBD1 for D (5 bases). Trimming pared 0 bases from V and 1 base from J, leaving 10 bases between. CDR3 length equals 15 residues. CDR1 is SGHRS and CDR2 is YFSETQ in the germline V gene. The CDR3 is CASSLAPDSQETQYF. The CDR3, as DNA: TGCGCCAGCAGCTTGGCCCCCGACAGCCAAGAGACCCAGTACTTC.

The chain carries TRBV5-1 and TRBJ2-7; 8 positions match TRBD1. Losses at the gene ends were 6 bases for V and 1 base for J; bases not matched to a gene: 9. This CDR3 region has 15 residues. Looked up from germline, CDR1 is SGHRS and CDR2 is YFSETQ. CDR3 sequence (DNA): TGCGCCAGCAAACCCGACAGGGGCCTTTCCTACGAGCAGTACTTC. Residues: CASKPDRGLSYEQYF.

This sequence joins TRBV9 and TRBJ2-7, with D perhaps TRBD2 (6 bases). The CDR3 is made up of 15 amino acids. The V gene lost 0 bases and the J gene lost 2 bases, with 12 bases spanning the gap. CDR1 SGDLS and CDR2 YYNGEE come from the germline V gene. The CDR3 is CASSVAPGVTYEQYF. The CDR3 DNA reads TGTGCCAGCAGCGTAGCCCCGGGAGTGACCTACGAGCAGTACTTC. The full variable domain, in which reference TRBV9 and TRBJ2-7 provide the parts outside the CDR3, is DSGVTQTPKHLITATGQRVTLRCSPRSGDLSVYWYQQSLDQGLQFLIQYYNGEERAKGNILERFSAQQFPDLHSELNLSSLELGDSALYFCASSVAPGVTYEQYFGPGTRLTVT.